Below, 23 T cell receptor beta chains from the same sample are listed, as sequenced in a study of CD8 T cells in Susac syndrome. RNA totalling roughly 0.45 to 1 ug underwent reverse transcription with random hexamers. MiXCR, applied by TCRdb to the immunoSEQ multiplex PCR reads, yields one record per CDR3 protein. The sample records some 150,000 distinct CDR3 sequences, approximately 96% being singletons. Sequenced: CD4+ T cells from PBMCs. The receptors here all came from a human donor with Susac syndrome.

The rearrangement uses TRBV19 and TRBJ2-7; possibly TRBD1 for D (7 bases). There are 15 residues in the CDR3. Germline CDR1 reads LNHDA; CDR2 reads SQIVND (reference sequence). V was cut by 6 bases and J by 6 bases, with 21 bases left in between. This CDR3 is CASRGGSPGQFEQYF. In DNA, the CDR3 is TGTGCCAGTAGGGGGGGAAGTCCGGGACAGTTCGAGCAGTACTTC.

The rearrangement links TRBV6-4 to TRBJ2-1; 9 nucleotides align to TRBD1. Germline loops: CDR1 MRHNA, CDR2 SNTAGT. This CDR3 contains 15 residues. V lost 3 bases, J lost 7 bases, and 7 bases stayed unmatched. In DNA form, the CDR3 reads TGTGCCAGCAGTGAGCCGGGACAGGGAAGTAATGAGCAGTTCTTC. Amino acid sequence: CASSEPGQGSNEQFF.

The V gene is TRBV2, the J gene TRBJ2-1; TRBD2 matches 12 bases. The CDR3 runs to 14 residues. Germline V gene data show CDR1 as SNHLY and CDR2 as FYNNEI. V gave up 3 bases and J gave up 11 bases; unmatched junction bases: 5. The CDR3 sequence: CASSDILAGGKQFF. The CDR3 DNA sequence: TGTGCCAGCAGTGATATACTAGCGGGAGGCAAGCAGTTCTTC.

This clonotype was seen a few times. The gene calls are TRBV12-3 or TRBV12-4 and TRBJ2-1; D uncertain. The CDR3 is 14 amino acids. Deletions cut 1 base from V and 2 bases from J, with 6 bases between. The CDR3 nucleotides are TGTGCCAGCAGTTTAGGCGGTGCCTACAATGAGCAGTTCTTC. Protein product: CASSLGGAYNEQFF.

The chain combines TRBV4-1 with TRBJ1-2, with TRBD1 identical over 7 bases. The CDR3 spans 15 residues. Germline V gene lookup returns CDR1 MGHRA and CDR2 YSYEKL. The DNA for the CDR3 is TGCGCAACCACCGGGACAGTTACAGGAGGGTATGGCTACACCTTC. Translated: CATTGTVTGGYGYTF.

The chain links TRBV29-1 to TRBJ2-5, with D uncertain. This CDR3 contains 13 residues. V was trimmed by 3 bases and J by 2 bases, leaving 10 bases between them. Germline loops: CDR1 SQVTM, CDR2 ANQGSEA. DNA of the CDR3: TGCAGCGTTGATCAGGTTTTGCAAGAGACCCAGTACTTC. Protein: CSVDQVLQETQYF.

The chain is built from TRBV10-3 and TRBJ1-5; possibly TRBD1 for D (5 bases). This CDR3 is 14 amino acids long. CDR1 ENHRY and CDR2 SYGVKD come from the germline V gene. Trimming removed 3 bases from V and 3 bases from J, with 9 bases in between. This CDR3 reads CAISDDRFNQPQHF. The CDR3 DNA follows: TGTGCCATCAGTGATGACAGATTCAATCAGCCCCAGCATTTT.

The CDR3 bases are TGTGCCAGCTCACGGGAGAGGTCCAATCAGCCCCAGCATTTT. Residues: CASSRERSNQPQHF. The V and J genes are TRBV18 and TRBJ1-5, with no clear D. CDR3 length equals 14 residues. V lost 4 bases to trimming and J lost 3 bases, with 10 bases between them. CDR1 is KGHSH, CDR2 LQKENI, per germline.

V and J are TRBV29-1 and TRBJ1-1; no reliable D call. Germline assignment: CDR1 SQVTM and CDR2 ANQGSEA. Trimming took 1 base from V and 10 from J, leaving 19 bases between them. This CDR3 has 14 amino acids. The CDR3 sequence is CSVEALGPTRGAFF. The CDR3 DNA sequence: TGCAGCGTTGAAGCTTTGGGCCCCACGCGGGGAGCTTTCTTT.

This CDR3 reads CASSWDREGGQPQHF. As DNA, the CDR3 is TGTGCCAGCAGTTGGGACAGGGAGGGGGGTCAGCCCCAGCATTTT. The gene calls are TRBV6-5 and TRBJ1-5, with 9 nucleotides matching TRBD1. The germline V gene has CDR1 MNHEY and CDR2 SVGAGI. V lost 4 bases and J lost 6; bases outside the gene matches: 7. This CDR3 is 15 amino acids long.

This chain connects TRBV20-1 to TRBJ2-1; D not resolved. V lost 3 bases and J lost 12, with 15 bases in between. The CDR3 sequence is 12 residues long. Looked up from germline, CDR1 is DFQATT and CDR2 is SNEGSKA (reference sequence). DNA for the CDR3: TGCAGTGCTAGTTTCTGGGATTTTCGGCAGTTCTTC. Translated: CSASFWDFRQFF.

This chain joins TRBV24-1 and TRBJ2-6, with a tentative D call TRBD1 (5 bases). CDR3 size: 15 residues. Germline lookup yields CDR1 KGHDR and CDR2 SFDVKD. V shed 2 bases and J shed 2 bases, with 6 bases lying between them. The CDR3 loop is CATSDSRAGANVLTF. The CDR3 nucleotides are TGTGCCACCAGTGATTCCAGGGCTGGGGCCAACGTCCTGACTTTC.

The chain combines TRBV9 with TRBJ2-1, with 7 bases fitting TRBD1. Germline V CDR1 and CDR2: SGDLS, YYNGEE. This CDR3 is built from 14 residues. J was trimmed by 8 bases and V by 3 bases; bases with no gene match: 8. The CDR3 spells CASSGRQGVDEQFF. The CDR3 bases are TGTGCCAGCAGCGGAAGACAGGGTGTGGATGAGCAGTTCTTC.

J is TRBJ2-7 and V is TRBV5-1, with D possibly being TRBD1 (5 bases). The V gene lost 8 bases and the J gene lost 3 bases, with 27 bases spanning the gap. Germline-derived CDR1 and CDR2 are SGHRS and YFSETQ. CDR3 length: 17 residues. This CDR3 reads CARSRQSKTPSIYEQYF. CDR3 nucleotide sequence: TGCGCCAGATCCAGACAGTCCAAAACCCCCTCAATCTACGAGCAGTACTTC.

This clonotype was detected once. The chain couples TRBV9 to TRBJ1-1, with TRBD1 matching 9 bases. CDR1 and CDR2 from the germline V gene are SGDLS and YYNGEE. Trimming at V came to 3 bases and at J to 1 base, leaving 4 bases not matched to a gene. The CDR3 extends over 15 amino acids. CDR3 sequence: CASSGDREPNTEAFF. CDR3 sequence (DNA): TGTGCCAGCAGCGGGGACAGGGAGCCGAACACTGAAGCTTTCTTT.

This chain joins TRBV6-6 and TRBJ2-5, with a weak D call TRBD2 (6 bases). The V and J ends lost 6 bases and 3 bases respectively, with 11 bases between them. CDR1 MNHNY and CDR2 SVGAGI come from the germline V gene (reference sequence). The CDR3 totals 13 residues. DNA of the CDR3: TGTGCCAGCAGCACGGGAGTGGAAGAGACCCAGTACTTC. Translating it yields CASSTGVEETQYF.

The gene calls are TRBV20-1 and TRBJ2-7; possible D gene TRBD1, 6 bases. Deletions cut 6 bases from V and 4 bases from J, with 10 bases between. Per the germline V gene, CDR1 is DFQATT and CDR2 is SNEGSKA (reference sequence). The CDR3 covers 11 residues. Here the CDR3 DNA reads TGCAGTGCCGGGACACCTTACGAGCAGTACTTC. Translation gives CSAGTPYEQYF.

This chain connects TRBV4-2 to TRBJ2-6; D might be TRBD2 (6 bases). V was cut by 0 bases and J by 2 bases, with 17 bases left in between. From germline, CDR1 is LGHNA and CDR2 YNFKEQ. This CDR3 has 19 amino acids. In DNA, the CDR3 is TGTGCCAGCAGCCAAGAAAATCTAGGGAGGAGGGCTGGGGCCAACGTCCTGACTTTC. It translates to CASSQENLGRRAGANVLTF.

The chain employs TRBV6-6 and TRBJ2-7, with TRBD1 matching over 10 bases. The germline V gene encodes CDR1 MNHNY and CDR2 SVGAGI (reference sequence). This CDR3 contains 15 residues. V shed 6 bases and J 0 bases; nucleotides not matched to a gene: 5. This chain's CDR3 is CASRRDRGGSYEQYF. The CDR3 nucleotides read TGTGCCAGCAGACGGGACAGGGGCGGCTCCTACGAGCAGTACTTC.

This sequence joins TRBV20-1 and TRBJ1-4; D unresolved. Trimming left V 0 bases short and J 0 bases short, with 8 bases between. The CDR3 loop spans 15 amino acids. Per germline, CDR1 DFQATT and CDR2 SNEGSKA (reference sequence). CDR3 protein: CSARDGPATNEKLFF. CDR3 in DNA: TGCAGTGCTAGAGACGGGCCCGCAACTAATGAAAAACTGTTTTTT.

This clonotype appeared a single time. The rearrangement joins TRBV14 to TRBJ1-2, with D possibly matching TRBD1 (5 bases). This CDR3 is built from 15 residues. The V gene's germline CDR1 is SGHDN and CDR2 FVKESK. V gave up 0 bases and J gave up 6 bases, with 14 bases separating them. CDR3 sequence reads: CASSQDRWAGNGYTF. The CDR3 DNA sequence: TGTGCCAGCAGCCAAGACCGGTGGGCAGGGAATGGCTACACCTTC.

The rearrangement joins TRBV27 to TRBJ1-5; D possibly corresponds to TRBD1 (6 bases). The CDR3 totals 19 residues. V was pared by 8 bases and J by 0 bases, with 26 bases between. Germline V gene data show CDR1 as MNHEY and CDR2 as SMNVEV (reference sequence). The CDR3 here is CASSPRRGGLEYSNQPQHF. The CDR3 DNA reads as TGTGCCAGCTCCCCTCGAAGGGGGGGACTCGAGTATAGCAATCAGCCCCAGCATTTT.

The chain combines TRBV28 with TRBJ2-7, with 8 bases that match TRBD1. Trimming removed 2 bases from V and 4 bases from J; junction bases left unmatched: 7. CDR1 is MDHEN and CDR2 is SYDVKM in the germline V gene. The CDR3 spans 15 residues. The CDR3 region has the DNA TGTGCCAGCAGTTTAAGGGCAGGGGGCCAGTACGAGCAGTACTTC. Its translation is CASSLRAGGQYEQYF.